These 10 T cell receptor beta chains share one sample of origin, sequenced in a study of blood T cell repertoires in COVID-19. Sequenced by immunoSEQ multiplex PCR; TCRdb stores in-frame clones only, minus some. The sample shows roughly 230,000 clones, around 83% of them seen only once. The sample consisted of PBMCs or T cells enriched from blood (not recorded which). These receptor sequences come from a woman in her 50s who had been exposed to COVID-19.

The CDR3 loop reads CASSLHRVGQPQHF. As DNA, the CDR3 is TGTGCCAGCAGCCTTCACAGGGTTGGCCAGCCCCAGCATTTT. The J gene is TRBJ1-5, the V gene TRBV7-2; tentatively, D is TRBD1 (6 bases). Germline V CDR1 and CDR2: SGHTA, FQGNSA. The CDR3 is made up of 14 amino acids. V dropped 5 bases and J dropped 7 bases, with 15 bases sitting between them.

V gene TRBV2 combines with J gene TRBJ1-1, with D possibly matching TRBD1 (5 bases). The CDR3 is made up of 14 amino acids. CDR1 is SNHLY, CDR2 FYNNEI, per germline. V lost 10 bases, J lost 0 bases, and 15 bases lay in between. The DNA for the CDR3 is TGTGCCACCGTACGCGACAGCATGAACACTGAAGCTTTCTTT. Translating it yields CATVRDSMNTEAFF. Full variable domain (remainder filled in from reference TRBV2 and TRBJ1-1): EPEVTQTPSHQVTQMGQEVILRCVPISNHLYFYWYRQILGQKVEFLVSFYNNEISEKSEIFDDQFSVERPDGSNFTLKIRSTKLEDSAMYFCATVRDSMNTEAFFGQGTRLTVV.

The CDR3 coding sequence is TGTGCCAGCAGTTACTCGCGGCAAGTCTCGGAAGCTTTCTTT. Protein product: CASSYSRQVSEAFF. The V gene is TRBV6-2 or TRBV6-3, the J gene TRBJ1-1; D unclear. Trimming left V 0 bases short and J 8 bases short, with 13 bases between. Germline lookup yields CDR1 MNHEY and CDR2 SVGEGT. This CDR3 contains 14 residues.

V gene TRBV18 combines with J gene TRBJ1-2, with 7 bases identical to TRBD1. The junction had 6 bases not matched to a gene; V was cut back by 2 bases and J by 6 bases. Per the germline V gene, CDR1 is KGHSH and CDR2 is LQKENI. The CDR3 has 14 amino acids. The CDR3 spells CASSPNQGGDGYTF. The CDR3 DNA sequence: TGTGCCAGCTCACCAAATCAGGGGGGTGATGGCTACACCTTC.

V is TRBV7-9 and J is TRBJ1-2, with 7 bases identical to TRBD1. CDR3 length equals 16 residues. CDR1 is SEHNR, CDR2 FQNEAQ, per germline (reference sequence). V was clipped by 0 bases and J by 1 base; unmatched bases: 5. This CDR3 reads CASSLAGQALNYGYTF. For the CDR3, the DNA is TGTGCCAGCAGCTTAGCCGGACAGGCGCTTAACTATGGCTACACCTTC. Variable domain in full (rest from reference TRBV7-9 and TRBJ1-2): DTGVSQNPRHKITKRGQNVTFRCDPISEHNRLYWYRQTLGQGPEFLTYFQNEAQLEKSRLLSDRFSAERPKGSFSTLEIQRTEQGDSAMYLCASSLAGQALNYGYTFGSGTRLTVV.

J is TRBJ1-1 and V is TRBV7-8; 8 nucleotides match TRBD1. V shed 5 bases, J shed 1 base, and the junction held 6 bases outside the gene matches. The CDR3 totals 15 residues. The germline gives CDR1 SGHVS, CDR2 FQNEAQ. CDR3 sequence: CASSNRQGKNTEAFF. The CDR3 bases are TGTGCCAGCAGCAACCGACAGGGGAAGAACACTGAAGCTTTCTTT.

This clone was picked up a small number of times. The chain recombines TRBV5-5 with TRBJ1-1, with a possible D match to TRBD1 (5 bases). Trimming pared 0 bases from V and 5 bases from J, leaving 11 bases between. The germline V gene encodes CDR1 SGHKS and CDR2 YYEKEE (reference sequence). The CDR3 contains 14 residues. CDR3 in amino acids: CASSLEGWRTEAFF. The CDR3 DNA reads TGTGCCAGCAGCTTGGAGGGGTGGCGGACTGAAGCTTTCTTT.

The chain combines TRBV24-1 with TRBJ2-7; D gene unclear. Trimming pared 5 bases from V and 8 bases from J, leaving 18 bases between. CDR1 and CDR2 from the germline V gene are KGHDR and SFDVKD. The CDR3 loop spans 14 amino acids. The CDR3 sequence is CATSAGSVPTKQYF. The CDR3 bases are TGTGCCACCAGTGCCGGAAGCGTACCTACGAAGCAGTACTTC.

The V gene is TRBV28, the J gene TRBJ1-6, with 9 bases that match TRBD1. CDR3 length: 17 residues. With 1 base clipped from V and 9 bases from J, the junction kept 10 bases outside the gene matches. CDR1 is MDHEN and CDR2 is SYDVKM in the germline V gene. The DNA for the CDR3 is TGTGCCAGCAGTTTATTGGGGGGACAGGGTGAGAGTTCACCCCTCCACTTT. Protein product: CASSLLGGQGESSPLHF.

The gene calls are TRBV29-1 and TRBJ2-6; the D is unclear. The germline V gene has CDR1 SQVTM and CDR2 ANQGSEA. V shed 4 bases and J shed 1 base, with 5 bases lying between them. This CDR3 is 13 amino acids long. The DNA for the CDR3 is TGCAGCGTTGCCAAATCTGGGGCCAACGTCCTGACTTTC. It specifies CSVAKSGANVLTF.